A single sample gave rise to the 30 T cell receptor beta chains below, sequenced in a study of tumor-infiltrating lymphocytes in localized non-small cell lung cancer. Data came from immunoSEQ multiplex PCR; TCRdb stores just in-frame clones and leaves some out. The sample lists 9,500 to 10,000 clones, about 70% occurring once. The source material was lung tumor tissue. These receptors were obtained from a human donor with non-small cell lung cancer.

This rearrangement joins TRBV14 to TRBJ1-2; tentative D call: TRBD1 (5 bases). Germline V gene sequence: CDR1 SGHDN, CDR2 FVKESK. This CDR3 is built from 14 residues. V lost 0 bases and J lost 4, with 9 bases in between. CDR3 nucleotide sequence: TGTGCCAGCAGCCAAGATTCTGGGGGCTATGGCTACACCTTC. Amino acid sequence: CASSQDSGGYGYTF.

The rearrangement links TRBV19 to TRBJ1-6; no firm D call. CDR3 length: 17 amino acids. Trimming removed 6 bases at V and 0 bases at J, with 15 bases between. Germline CDR1 is LNHDA and CDR2 is SQIVND (reference sequence). The CDR3 DNA reads TGTGCCAGTAGAACCCGGGGTTCCAGCTCCTATAATTCACCCCTCCACTTT. Translating gives CASRTRGSSSYNSPLHF. Full variable domain (rest looked up from reference TRBV19 and TRBJ1-6): DGGITQSPKYLFRKEGQNVTLSCEQNLNHDAMYWYRQDPGQGLRLIYYSQIVNDFQKGDIAEGYSVSREKKESFPLTVTSAQKNPTAFYLCASRTRGSSSYNSPLHFGNGTRLTVT.

This chain joins TRBV5-5 and TRBJ2-1; tentative D call: TRBD2 (6 bases). Deletions cut 3 bases from V and 7 bases from J, with 17 bases between. The CDR3 consists of 15 residues. CDR1 and CDR2 (germline): SGHKS, YYEKEE (reference sequence). CDR3 residues: CASSWNGGFLNEQFF. The CDR3 region has the DNA TGTGCCAGCAGCTGGAACGGGGGTTTTTTGAATGAGCAGTTCTTC.

The chain uses TRBV2 and TRBJ1-1; D not resolved. Per germline, CDR1 SNHLY and CDR2 FYNNEI. There are 14 residues in the CDR3. The V gene lost 4 bases and the J gene lost 5 bases, with 14 bases spanning the gap. The CDR3, as DNA: TGTGCCAGCAGTGTCGTCGACTCGAGGACTGAAGCTTTCTTT. Amino acids: CASSVVDSRTEAFF.

J is TRBJ2-1 and V is TRBV13, with TRBD2 identical over 8 bases. From germline, CDR1 is PRHDT and CDR2 FYEKMQ (reference sequence). The CDR3 has 13 residues. V shed 10 bases and J 7 bases; nucleotides not matched to a gene: 9. DNA of the CDR3: TGTGCCACCGGCGGAGCGGGGGAAAATGAGCAGTTCTTC. This gives the protein CATGGAGENEQFF.

This clone qualifies as medium-sized. The chain couples TRBV14 to TRBJ1-2; D possibly corresponds to TRBD1 (5 bases). Germline loops: CDR1 SGHDN, CDR2 FVKESK. The CDR3 extends over 15 amino acids. V dropped 1 base and J dropped 4 bases, with 13 bases sitting between them. The CDR3 region has the DNA TGTGCCAGCAGCCAAGTAAGAGGGGAGAGCTATGGCTACACCTTC. It yields the protein CASSQVRGESYGYTF.

This clone was observed a handful of times. This chain joins TRBV2 and TRBJ1-1; possible D gene TRBD1, 6 bases. The CDR3 has 15 amino acids. Trimming shortened V by 2 bases and J by 3 bases, and 13 bases separated the two germline ends. The germline CDR1 and CDR2 sequences are SNHLY and FYNNEI. This chain's CDR3 is CASSELQGGYTEAFF. CDR3 DNA: TGTGCCAGCAGTGAACTACAGGGTGGTTACACTGAAGCTTTCTTT.

The chain combines TRBV15 with TRBJ1-1; D gene uncertain. The CDR3 runs 15 residues. The germline CDR1 and CDR2 sequences are LNHNV and YYDKDF (reference sequence). Trimming removed 0 bases from V and 4 bases from J, with 12 bases in between. Here the CDR3 DNA reads TGTGCCACCAGCAGAGAATCCGGGGAGGGCACTGAAGCTTTCTTT. Amino acids: CATSRESGEGTEAFF.

This clone has a single count. The rearrangement links TRBV20-1 to TRBJ2-5; no reliable D call. The CDR3 extends over 11 amino acids. V lost 6 bases to trimming and J lost 5 bases, with 10 bases between them. Per the germline V gene, CDR1 is DFQATT and CDR2 is SNEGSKA (reference sequence). The CDR3 sequence: CSATKRETQYF. The CDR3 DNA reads TGCAGTGCAACGAAAAGGGAGACCCAGTACTTC.

The V and J genes are TRBV30 and TRBJ1-5; 9 bases are shared with TRBD1. The CDR3 sequence is 14 residues long. The trim removed 2 bases at V and 5 bases at J, leaving 4 bases unmatched. Germline V gives CDR1 GTSNPN, CDR2 SVGIG (reference sequence). CDR3 sequence: CAWSPWDRDQPQHF. CDR3 DNA sequence: TGTGCCTGGAGTCCCTGGGACAGGGATCAGCCCCAGCATTTT.

CDR3 coding DNA: TGTGCCAGCAGTTACTTTAGGGATAGCTATGGCTACACCTTC. The encoded protein is CASSYFRDSYGYTF. The V and J genes are TRBV6-5 and TRBJ1-2; no definite D call. The germline V gene has CDR1 MNHEY and CDR2 SVGAGI. The CDR3 length is 14 residues. Trimming took off 1 base at V and 4 bases at J, with 10 bases between the two ends.

The V gene is TRBV19, the J gene TRBJ1-6; possible D gene TRBD1, 6 bases. The germline gives CDR1 LNHDA, CDR2 SQIVND (reference sequence). V was clipped by 0 bases and J by 5 bases, with 11 bases between them. CDR3 length: 16 residues. Written as DNA, the CDR3 is TGTGCCAGTAGTATAGATTACAGGGCGGATAATTCACCCCTCCACTTT. Amino acids: CASSIDYRADNSPLHF.

This rearrangement joins TRBV5-1 to TRBJ2-5; TRBD1 aligns across 7 bases. This CDR3 is 16 amino acids long. V was clipped by 0 bases and J by 5 bases; unmatched bases: 10. Germline lookup yields CDR1 SGHRS and CDR2 YFSETQ. CDR3 protein: CASSLGDSPERETQYF. The CDR3 nucleotides are TGCGCCAGCAGCTTGGGGGACAGCCCCGAGCGGGAGACCCAGTACTTC.

This clone is medium-sized in the sample. The V call is TRBV28, the J call TRBJ1-5; 8 bases line up with TRBD1. Germline V lookup: CDR1 MDHEN, CDR2 SYDVKM. V shed 5 bases, J shed 2 bases, and the junction held 8 bases outside the gene matches. This CDR3 is 16 amino acids long. DNA for the CDR3: TGTGCCAGCAGTCTCTCGGACAGGGCGGGCAATCAGCCCCAGCATTTT. This codes for CASSLSDRAGNQPQHF.

This chain joins TRBV6-1 and TRBJ2-7, with D unresolved. The V gene lost 3 bases and the J gene lost 0 bases, with 12 bases spanning the gap. Germline CDR1 and CDR2: MNHNS and SASEGT. The CDR3 has 15 residues. The CDR3 sequence is CASSEAASSSYEQYF. The CDR3 DNA is TGTGCCAGCAGTGAGGCTGCCTCGAGCTCCTACGAGCAGTACTTC.

The CDR3 nucleotides are TGTGCCAGCAGATTGACAGTGAACACTGAAGCTTTCTTT. Residues: CASRLTVNTEAFF. This chain connects TRBV6-5 to TRBJ1-1, with D possibly matching TRBD1 (5 bases). The V end lost 6 bases, the J end lost 0 bases, and 8 bases lay between the germline ends. The CDR3 runs 13 residues. Germline lookup yields CDR1 MNHEY and CDR2 SVGAGI.

The rearrangement uses TRBV2 and TRBJ1-6, with a tentative D call TRBD1 (6 bases). V lost 6 bases, J lost 7 bases, and 19 bases lay in between. The CDR3 is 16 amino acids. The V gene's germline CDR1 is SNHLY and CDR2 FYNNEI. The CDR3 here is CASSVRDGQGNSPLHF. The CDR3 bases are TGTGCCAGCAGCGTCCGGGACGGCCAGGGGAATTCACCCCTCCACTTT.

In this sample, this clone turned up a few times. The J gene is TRBJ2-5, the V gene TRBV5-1; D is possibly TRBD1 (6 bases). V lost 4 bases and J lost 3, with 16 bases in between. This CDR3 is 15 amino acids long. The germline V gene has CDR1 SGHRS and CDR2 YFSETQ. The CDR3 region is CASSPAGTKKETQYF. For the CDR3, the DNA is TGCGCCAGCAGCCCGGCCGGGACAAAGAAAGAGACCCAGTACTTC.

This clone was observed a few times. This chain joins TRBV18 and TRBJ2-5; TRBD2 is a possible D gene (6 bases). The V gene lost 6 bases and the J gene lost 2 bases, with 16 bases spanning the gap. The CDR3 loop spans 15 amino acids. Germline V gene sequence: CDR1 KGHSH, CDR2 LQKENI. CDR3 amino acids: CASSAFSGEQETQYF. DNA of the CDR3: TGTGCCAGCTCGGCCTTTTCGGGGGAACAAGAGACCCAGTACTTC.

The chain employs TRBV29-1 and TRBJ1-2; D is possibly TRBD1 (5 bases). Germline V gene sequence: CDR1 SQVTM, CDR2 ANQGSEA. The CDR3 sequence is 14 residues long. V was clipped by 7 bases and J by 4 bases, with 19 bases between them. The CDR3 DNA reads as TGCAGCGCCCAGGGTGTCCGCGGTGGCTATGGCTACACCTTC. As protein: CSAQGVRGGYGYTF.

V is TRBV30 and J is TRBJ2-7; TRBD2 agrees at 11 bases. Germline lookup yields CDR1 GTSNPN and CDR2 SVGIG (reference sequence). The CDR3 sequence is 15 residues long. J lost 0 bases, V lost 1 base, and 2 bases had no gene match. The chain's CDR3 is CAWSAGTSGSYEQYF. The CDR3 DNA is TGTGCCTGGAGTGCAGGGACTAGCGGCTCCTACGAGCAGTACTTC.

This clone was counted between two and nine times. The rearrangement links TRBV28 to TRBJ2-1; D ambiguous. V lost 5 bases, J lost 5 bases, and 10 bases lay in between. This CDR3 region has 13 residues. Germline assignment: CDR1 MDHEN and CDR2 SYDVKM. The CDR3 protein is CASSPGGDNEQFF. In nucleotides, the CDR3 is TGTGCCAGCAGTCCCGGCGGCGACAATGAGCAGTTCTTC.

CDR3 DNA: TGTGCCAGCAGCTTCCGTGGCAGGGGCGCTGAAGCTTTCTTT. It yields the protein CASSFRGRGAEAFF. The chain couples TRBV11-1 to TRBJ1-1, with D possibly TRBD1 on 6 matching bases. The germline gives CDR1 SGHAT, CDR2 FQDESV (reference sequence). V was cut by 3 bases and J by 6 bases, with 14 bases left in between. CDR3 length: 14 amino acids. The whole variable domain, filled in from reference TRBV11-1 and TRBJ1-1, reads EAEVAQSPRYKITEKSQAVAFWCDPISGHATLYWYRQILGQGPELLVQFQDESVVDDSQLPKDRFSAERLKGVDSTLKIQPAELGDSAMYLCASSFRGRGAEAFFGQGTRLTVV.

The V gene is TRBV6-1, the J gene TRBJ1-1; D gene ambiguous. Germline loops: CDR1 MNHNS, CDR2 SASEGT. The CDR3 is 11 amino acids. The V end was cut by 7 bases, the J end by 1 base, with 4 bases between. As DNA, the CDR3 is TGTGCCAGCATCTCGAACACTGAAGCTTTCTTT. Its protein is CASISNTEAFF.

This clone occurred a few times. This chain joins TRBV29-1 and TRBJ1-1; possibly TRBD1 for D (5 bases). The V and J ends lost 4 bases and 2 bases respectively, with 11 bases between them. Germline V gene lookup returns CDR1 SQVTM and CDR2 ANQGSEA. This CDR3 has 13 amino acids. CDR3 sequence: CSVGRTTNTEAFF. In DNA, the CDR3 is TGCAGCGTTGGGAGGACAACAAACACTGAAGCTTTCTTT.

V and J are TRBV5-6 and TRBJ1-3; D is possibly TRBD1 (6 bases). The CDR3 runs to 12 residues. CDR1 SGHDT and CDR2 YYEEEE come from the germline V gene. Trimming pared 5 bases from V and 7 bases from J, leaving 10 bases between. The CDR3 here is CASSITGNTIYF. The CDR3 nucleotides read TGTGCCAGCAGTATTACAGGGAACACCATATATTTT. Full variable domain (remainder filled in from reference TRBV5-6 and TRBJ1-3): DAGVTQSPTHLIKTRGQQVTLRCSPKSGHDTVSWYQQALGQGPQFIFQYYEEEERQRGNFPDRFSGHQFPNYSSELNVNALLLGDSALYLCASSITGNTIYFGEGSWLTVV.

The chain employs TRBV2 and TRBJ1-3; D call uncertain. In germline, CDR1 is SNHLY, CDR2 FYNNEI. V shed 0 bases and J shed 4 bases, with 4 bases lying between them. The CDR3 runs 13 residues. CDR3 region: CASSEALGNTIYF. CDR3 DNA: TGTGCCAGCAGTGAAGCGCTAGGAAACACCATATATTTT.

The CDR3 DNA reads as TGTGCCAGCAGTGAAGCCTGGGGGGCCGGGGAGCTGTTTTTT. This sequence encodes CASSEAWGAGELFF. V usage is TRBV6-1 and J usage is TRBJ2-2, with D possibly TRBD2 on 6 matching bases. CDR3 length equals 14 residues. Deletions cut 0 bases from V and 6 bases from J, with 8 bases between. CDR1 and CDR2 (germline): MNHNS, SASEGT.

The rearrangement links TRBV11-3 to TRBJ1-1, with a weak D call TRBD1 (6 bases). With 0 bases removed from V and 4 bases from J, the gap between germline ends came to 15 bases. Germline V gene lookup returns CDR1 SGHNT and CDR2 YENEEA. This CDR3 has 16 residues. The CDR3: CASSLETGGLGTEAFF. The CDR3 coding sequence is TGTGCCAGCAGCTTAGAAACGGGGGGGCTGGGCACTGAAGCTTTCTTT.

The chain links TRBV6-6 to TRBJ2-3, with D possibly being TRBD2 (5 bases). Trimming shortened V by 7 bases and J by 0 bases, and 8 bases separated the two germline ends. This CDR3 contains 13 residues. Looked up from germline, CDR1 is MNHNY and CDR2 is SVGAGI (reference sequence). CDR3 amino acids: CASTGSSTDTQYF. CDR3 sequence (DNA): TGTGCCAGCACGGGGAGCAGCACAGATACGCAGTATTTT.